The clone carrying this TCR beta chain was seen once. The target antigen is unknown. Profiled with immunoSEQ multiplex PCR; TCRdb holds only in-frame clones, not every one. Counted here are some 110,000 clones, roughly 92% occurring once; the ten biggest clones make up more than 0.5%. The sample is drawn from a study of Tregs in tolerant kidney transplant recipients. Study-level results: Few patients were studied, so findings need validation in larger groups. Biological reproducibility was not directly addressed in this study.

Unstimulated regulatory T cells (CD4+CD25+CD127-), CD4+CD25- non-regulatory cells, CD4 and CD8 cells were FACS-sorted from thawed PBMCs. The sample taken for sequencing was CD4+ T cells from blood. This receptor was taken from a human donor in good health.

The CDR3 DNA sequence: TGTGCCAGCAGCTTAGGCCGGGGGAGCAATCAGCCCCAGCATTTT. Its translation is CASSLGRGSNQPQHF. V is TRBV7-9 and J is TRBJ1-5; weak D call: TRBD1 (5 bases). The V gene's germline CDR1 is SEHNR and CDR2 FQNEAQ (reference sequence). The CDR3 spans 15 residues. V lost 1 base and J lost 1, with 8 bases in between.